There are a few counts of the clone carrying this T cell receptor beta chain. Time point of the sample: newly diagnosed GD, antithyroid drugs for less than 3 months. PBMC RNA served as the TCR library source. Graves' disease diagnosis used American Thyroid Association guidelines. HTBI primers from iRepertoire and Arm-PCR of CDR3 regions yielded the TCR beta libraries. TCRdb recomputed calls from the multiplex PCR reads with MiXCR, one row per CDR3 protein. The sample shows 450,000 to 700,000 distinct CDR3 sequences, approximately 13% of them seen only once. This sample was included in a study of regulatory T cells in long-lasting Graves disease. This sample also belongs to another study, concerning T cells in Graves' hyperthyroidism and ophthalmopathy. That source reports: The study defined stable Graves' hyperthyroidism as no ophthalmopathy progression within 18 months. Clinical symptoms, serum thyroxine, TRAb, thyroid ultrasound and orbital computed tomography informed diagnoses. Ophthalmopathy prediction by the model preceded onset by a median about 6.3 months.

Sequences were derived from peripheral blood mononuclear cells (PBMCs), sampled at new diagnosis, from a patient treated with antithyroid drugs. The receptor comes from a man between 25 and 39 years old with Graves disease.

The CDR3 reads CATTALAGLYNEQFF. The CDR3, as DNA: TGTGCCACAACCGCCCTAGCGGGACTCTACAATGAGCAGTTCTTC. The chain joins TRBV10-3 to TRBJ2-1, with 9 nucleotides matching TRBD2. CDR3 size: 15 residues. The V segment lost 10 bases and the J segment 3 bases; nucleotides outside the gene matches: 10. The germline V gene encodes CDR1 ENHRY and CDR2 SYGVKD.